The present TCR beta chain was sequenced within a study of T cell changes during pregnancy in multiple sclerosis. Profiled with immunoSEQ multiplex PCR; TCRdb holds only in-frame clones, not every one. The table includes about 77,000 clones, about 93% detected once. CDR1 GTSNPN and CDR2 SVGIG come from the germline V gene (reference sequence). There are 15 residues in the CDR3. V lost 5 bases and J 1 base, leaving 16 bases between the germline ends. This TCR was sampled from a female donor in good health, enrolled as a control in a pregnancy study. The sequencing here drew on peripheral blood, taken after pregnancy. V and J are TRBV30 and TRBJ2-3, with D possibly matching TRBD2 (6 bases). CDR3 nucleotide sequence: TGTGCCTGGGGCGTGGTCGGGGGACGCACAGATACGCAGTATTTT. This encodes CAWGVVGGRTDTQYF. The whole variable domain, remainder taken from reference TRBV30 and TRBJ2-3, is SQTIHQWPATLVQPVGSPLSLECTVEGTSNPNLYWYRQAAGRGLQLLFYSVGIGQISSEVPQNLSASRPQDRQFILSSKKLLLSDSGFYLCAWGVVGGRTDTQYFGPGTRLTVL.